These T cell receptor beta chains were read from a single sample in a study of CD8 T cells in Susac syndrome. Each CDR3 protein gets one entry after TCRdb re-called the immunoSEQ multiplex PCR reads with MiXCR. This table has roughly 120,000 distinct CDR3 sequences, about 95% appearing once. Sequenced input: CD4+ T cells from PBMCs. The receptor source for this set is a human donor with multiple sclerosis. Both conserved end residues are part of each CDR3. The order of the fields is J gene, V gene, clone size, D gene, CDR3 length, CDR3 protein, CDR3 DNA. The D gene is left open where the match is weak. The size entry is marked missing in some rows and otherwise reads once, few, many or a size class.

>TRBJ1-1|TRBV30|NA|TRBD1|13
CAWILTDRVKAFF
TGTGCCTGGATCCTTACGGACAGGGTAAAAGCTTTCTTT
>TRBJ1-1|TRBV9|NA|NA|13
CASSFQQNTEAFF
TGTGCCAGCAGCTTCCAGCAGAACACTGAAGCTTTCTTT
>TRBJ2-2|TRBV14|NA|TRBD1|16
CASSHFTGANTGELFF
TGTGCCAGCAGCCACTTCACAGGGGCTAACACCGGGGAGCTGTTTTTT
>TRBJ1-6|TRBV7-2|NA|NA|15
CASSLERYRDSPLHF
TGTGCCAGCAGCTTAGAGCGTTACCGGGATTCACCCCTCCACTTT
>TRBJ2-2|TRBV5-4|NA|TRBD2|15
CASSLSSGRPGELFF
TGTGCCAGCAGCTTATCTAGCGGGAGACCCGGGGAGCTGTTTTTT
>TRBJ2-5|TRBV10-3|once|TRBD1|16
CAISESPTGPQETQYF
TGTGCCATCAGTGAGTCACCGACAGGGCCTCAAGAGACCCAGTACTTC
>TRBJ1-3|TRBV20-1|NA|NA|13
CSVPGRAGNTIYF
TGCAGTGTTCCCGGAAGGGCTGGAAACACCATATATTTT
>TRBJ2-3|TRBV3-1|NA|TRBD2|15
CASSQDSGKTDTQYF
TGTGCCAGCAGCCAAGATAGCGGGAAAACAGATACGCAGTATTTT
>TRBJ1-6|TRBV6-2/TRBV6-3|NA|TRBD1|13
CASSGQGALPLHF
TGTGCCAGCAGCGGACAGGGGGCCCTTCCCCTCCACTTT
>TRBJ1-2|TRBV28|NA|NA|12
CASSSDPSGYTF
TGTGCCAGCAGTTCCGACCCCAGCGGCTACACCTTC
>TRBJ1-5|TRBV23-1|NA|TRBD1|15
CATLGDRASNQPQHF
TGCGCCACCCTGGGGGACAGGGCAAGCAATCAGCCCCAGCATTTT
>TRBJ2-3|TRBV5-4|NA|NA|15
CASSLEQRVTDTQYF
TGTGCCAGCAGCTTGGAACAGAGGGTCACAGATACGCAGTATTTT
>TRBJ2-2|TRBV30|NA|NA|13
CAWSAGVVGELFF
TGTGCCTGGAGTGCAGGGGTGGTCGGGGAGCTGTTTTTT